This TCR beta chain is from a study of CD8 T cells in Susac syndrome. The V gene's germline CDR1 is MGHRA and CDR2 YSYEKL. The CDR3 is 13 residues long. V shed 0 bases and J shed 3 bases, with 3 bases lying between them. The RNA input was roughly 0.45 to 1 ug, and it was reverse transcribed with random hexamers. TCRdb ran MiXCR on the immunoSEQ multiplex PCR reads and lists one entry per CDR3 protein. The table lists 100,000 to 150,000 distinct CDR3 sequences, over 80% of them singletons, with 0.45% to 0.65% in the top ten. Material for sequencing was CD8+ T cells from PBMCs. This receptor was identified in a human donor with multiple sclerosis. The chain couples TRBV4-1 to TRBJ1-5; D remains ambiguous. This chain's CDR3 is CASSQDNNQPQHF. The CDR3 coding sequence is TGCGCCAGCAGCCAAGATAACAATCAGCCCCAGCATTTT.